The clone carrying this T cell receptor (beta chain) was recorded many times. Its antigen is as yet unknown. This record belongs to a study of T cell repertoires in cytomegalovirus infection. At the level of the study: TCR beta signatures that were public indicated CMV infection and matching HLA type.

Using its own MiXCR run on the reads, TCRdb lists one record per CDR3 protein. The repertoire holds hundreds of thousands of distinct CDR3 sequences, with around 9.5% as singletons. General observations from the study: The ex vivo response was dominated by HLA-C-restricted CMV-specific TCR beta clonotypes.

Sample: PBMCs. The TCR originated in a human donor in good health (CMV status not recorded). Some clones in this sample may be carry-over from other donors' samples.

The DNA for the CDR3 is TGTGCCAGCAGCGGGGGTGTGGGTTTGGGAGAGCAGTACTTC. As protein: CASSGGVGLGEQYF. The gene calls are TRBV7-8 and TRBJ2-7; possibly TRBD1 or TRBD2 for D (5 bases each). Looked up from germline, CDR1 is SGHVS and CDR2 is FQNEAQ. The CDR3 extends over 14 amino acids. Deletions cut 5 bases from V and 7 bases from J, with 18 bases between.